One and the same sample provided the 21 T cell receptor beta chains below, sequenced in a study of cytomegalovirus exposure and HLA in healthy donors. The PCR ran on 60 Vbeta and 13 Jbeta primers. Method: immunoSEQ multiplex PCR; TCRdb's copy keeps in-frame clones and lacks some. This sample has more than 150,000 clones, with 81% found just once. Sequencing input: PBMCs. These receptors were collected from a man aged 50 to 59 in good health and CMV-seropositive.

The CDR3 nucleotides read TGTGCCAGCAGCCTAGCCCCGGGAAACTATGGCTACACCTTC. It translates to CASSLAPGNYGYTF. The rearrangement joins TRBV11-2 to TRBJ1-2; no firm D call. The CDR3 is made up of 14 amino acids. The V gene lost 5 bases and the J gene lost 2 bases, with 12 bases spanning the gap. Germline CDR1 reads SGHAT; CDR2 reads FQNNGV. The variable domain in full, completed from reference TRBV11-2 and TRBJ1-2, reads EAGVAQSPRYKIIEKRQSVAFWCNPISGHATLYWYQQILGQGPKLLIQFQNNGVVDDSQLPKDRFSAERLKGVDSTLKIQPAKLEDSAVYLCASSLAPGNYGYTFGSGTRLTVV.

V and J are TRBV5-6 and TRBJ2-5; 13 bases are a match to TRBD2. Losses at the gene ends were 0 bases for V and 4 bases for J; bases not matched to a gene: 6. The CDR3 runs 17 residues. Germline V lookup: CDR1 SGHDT, CDR2 YYEEEE. This CDR3 reads CASSLELAGGMGETQYF. CDR3 sequence (DNA): TGTGCCAGCAGCTTGGAACTAGCGGGAGGGATGGGAGAGACCCAGTACTTC.

V is TRBV7-9 and J is TRBJ1-1; D gene uncertain. The V and J ends lost 5 bases and 5 bases respectively, with 9 bases between them. Germline lookup yields CDR1 SEHNR and CDR2 FQNEAQ (reference sequence). CDR3 size: 12 residues. CDR3 sequence (DNA): TGTGCCAGCAGCCCTAGCGGTACTGAAGCTTTCTTT. It is translated as CASSPSGTEAFF.

The chain uses TRBV7-3 and TRBJ2-4; D might be TRBD2 (7 bases). The V gene's germline CDR1 is SGHTA and CDR2 FQGTGA. The CDR3 sequence is 14 residues long. Trimming pared 5 bases from V and 5 bases from J, leaving 13 bases between. CDR3 DNA sequence: TGTGCCAGCAGCCCCGGGCGGGGGCAAAACATTCAGTACTTC. This sequence encodes CASSPGRGQNIQYF.

J is TRBJ2-3 and V is TRBV6-5, with TRBD1 matching 8 bases. This CDR3 region has 14 residues. V lost 2 bases, J lost 7 bases, and 5 bases stayed unmatched. The V gene's germline CDR1 is MNHEY and CDR2 SVGAGI. The CDR3 here is CASSYTRDRNTQYF. In DNA, the CDR3 is TGTGCCAGCAGTTACACCCGGGACAGGAATACGCAGTATTTT.

V gene TRBV29-1 combines with J gene TRBJ2-5; 7 bases line up with TRBD1. Germline lookup yields CDR1 SQVTM and CDR2 ANQGSEA. CDR3 length equals 13 residues. V lost 6 bases to trimming and J lost 1 base; unmatched junction nucleotides: 5. The DNA for the CDR3 is TGCAGCGTCACGTGGGACAGCCAAGAGACCCAGTACTTC. It yields the protein CSVTWDSQETQYF.

The V and J genes are TRBV9 and TRBJ1-3; 8 bases align to TRBD1. CDR1 and CDR2 from the germline V gene are SGDLS and YYNGEE. This CDR3 region has 14 residues. With 3 bases clipped from V and 3 bases from J, the junction kept 2 bases outside the gene matches. The CDR3 protein is CASSARGHGNTIYF. The CDR3 nucleotides are TGTGCCAGCAGCGCCAGGGGGCATGGAAACACCATATATTTT.

The V gene is TRBV5-3, the J gene TRBJ2-1; 8 nucleotides agree with TRBD2. TRBV5-3 is an ORF, with its function uncertain. This CDR3 has 20 residues. The ends lost 0 bases at V and 0 bases at J; junction bases unmatched: 14. CDR3 sequence (DNA): TGTGCCAGAAGCTTGGATAATTGGATTCGGCGGGGGGTCTCCTACAATGAGCAGTTCTTC. Encoded protein: CARSLDNWIRRGVSYNEQFF.

This chain joins TRBV25-1 and TRBJ1-2, with D tentatively TRBD1 (6 bases). This CDR3 is built from 13 residues. Germline V gives CDR1 MGHDK, CDR2 SYGVNS. Trimming cost V 5 bases and J 6 bases, with 13 bases left between them. The CDR3 DNA follows: TGTGCCAGCAGTCGGACCGGGACAAATGGCTACACCTTC. Translated, it gives CASSRTGTNGYTF.

The V and J genes are TRBV28 and TRBJ2-3; 10 nucleotides match TRBD2. The CDR3 loop spans 14 amino acids. Trimming took 8 bases from V and 4 from J; bases not matched to a gene: 6. Germline values: CDR1 MDHEN, CDR2 SYDVKM. The CDR3 DNA reads TGTGCCAGCCGCAGCGGGGGGGCCTCAGATACGCAGTATTTT. It is translated as CASRSGGASDTQYF.

The gene calls are TRBV30 and TRBJ1-2; D is perhaps TRBD1 (5 bases). The CDR3 covers 12 residues. V lost 1 base to trimming and J lost 6 bases, with 9 bases between them. The V gene's germline CDR1 is GTSNPN and CDR2 SVGIG (reference sequence). The CDR3 here is CAWSGGGNGYTF. The CDR3 coding sequence is TGTGCCTGGAGTGGTGGGGGGAATGGCTACACCTTC.

The rearrangement uses TRBV6-5 and TRBJ1-2; D perhaps matches TRBD1 (6 bases). Germline CDR1 reads MNHEY; CDR2 reads SVGAGI. The CDR3 length is 14 residues. Trimming removed 8 bases at V and 8 bases at J, with 21 bases between. CDR3 in DNA: TGTGCCAGCCGGACAACTGACAGGCTCGGCGGCTACACCTTC. It yields the protein CASRTTDRLGGYTF.

The J gene is TRBJ2-1, the V gene TRBV28, with no clear D. This CDR3 has 13 residues. V lost 3 bases and J lost 5, with 8 bases in between. Germline V CDR1 and CDR2: MDHEN, SYDVKM. CDR3 residues: CASSFGGHNEQFF. In nucleotides, the CDR3 is TGTGCCAGCAGTTTCGGTGGGCACAATGAGCAGTTCTTC. Looking up the rest from reference TRBV28 and TRBJ2-1 gives the full variable domain: DVKVTQSSRYLVKRTGEKVFLECVQDMDHENMFWYRQDPGLGLRLIYFSYDVKMKEKGDIPEGYSVSREKKERFSLILESASTNQTSMYLCASSFGGHNEQFFGPGTRLTVL.

A note on this clone: The junction departs from germline at one end; a sequencing error may be responsible. The gene calls are TRBV7-8 and TRBJ1-2; TRBD1 matches 9 bases. This CDR3 spans 13 amino acids. The germline gives CDR1 SGHVS, CDR2 FQNEAQ. CDR3 sequence: CASSVEAGTGRIF. CDR3 DNA sequence: TGTGCCAGCAGCGTAGAGGCGGGGACAGGGAGGATCTTC.

The V call is TRBV5-1, the J call TRBJ2-5; TRBD1 matches at 8 bases. The J call may be incorrect, as the DNA end agrees better with TRBJ2-7. Germline-derived CDR1 and CDR2 are SGHRS and YFSETQ. The CDR3 covers 14 residues. For the CDR3, the DNA is TGCGCCAGCAGCCCACGACAGGGGTTCAACGAGCAGTACTTC. Encoded protein: CASSPRQGFNEQYF.

The rearrangement links TRBV4-2 to TRBJ2-5; D perhaps matches TRBD1 (6 bases). The CDR3 spans 14 residues. V lost 0 bases and J 4 bases, leaving 9 bases between the germline ends. In germline, CDR1 is LGHNA, CDR2 YNFKEQ. The CDR3 spells CASSQDTGRETQYF. As DNA, the CDR3 is TGTGCCAGCAGCCAAGATACAGGGCGAGAGACCCAGTACTTC.

The J gene is TRBJ1-2, the V gene TRBV14; TRBD1 agrees at 7 bases. The CDR3 sequence is 16 residues long. Trimming took 1 base from V and 4 from J; bases not matched to a gene: 9. Germline V lookup: CDR1 SGHDN, CDR2 FVKESK. CDR3 in amino acids: CASSQARTGPFYGYTF. The CDR3 DNA is TGTGCCAGCAGCCAAGCCCGGACAGGACCTTTCTATGGCTACACCTTC.

The chain couples TRBV29-1 to TRBJ2-7; TRBD1 aligns across 7 bases. V lost 6 bases to trimming and J lost 6 bases; unmatched junction nucleotides: 11. The CDR3 extends over 13 amino acids. Germline V gives CDR1 SQVTM, CDR2 ANQGSEA. The CDR3 region has the DNA TGCAGCGTGAACCCATCGGCAGGGGGCGAGCAGTACTTC. It specifies CSVNPSAGGEQYF.

J is TRBJ2-3 and V is TRBV11-2; 10 nucleotides line up with TRBD2. The trim removed 4 bases at V and 1 base at J, leaving 5 bases unmatched. Germline CDR1 SGHAT, CDR2 FQNNGV. CDR3 length: 16 residues. Written as DNA, the CDR3 is TGTGCCAGCAGCTCAGCGGGGGGGCGACGCACAGATACGCAGTATTTT. The encoded protein is CASSSAGGRRTDTQYF.

The chain uses TRBV5-1 and TRBJ1-1; no clear D gene. This CDR3 region has 13 residues. With 5 bases removed from V and 1 base from J, the gap between germline ends came to 9 bases. CDR1 and CDR2 (germline): SGHRS, YFSETQ. CDR3 loop: CASSYRPNTEAFF. CDR3 bases: TGCGCCAGCAGTTACAGACCGAACACTGAAGCTTTCTTT.

The J gene is TRBJ2-7, the V gene TRBV6-1; D possibly corresponds to TRBD1 (6 bases). The germline V gene has CDR1 MNHNS and CDR2 SASEGT. This CDR3 spans 14 amino acids. V was clipped by 6 bases and J by 3 bases, with 15 bases between them. The CDR3 region has the DNA TGTGCCAGCAGCAACGGACAGCGTTTCTACGAGCAGTACTTC. Protein product: CASSNGQRFYEQYF.